This TCR beta chain came from a study of shared clonotypes between healthy human individuals. This CDR3 has 13 residues. Germline V gene lookup returns CDR1 SQVTM and CDR2 ANQGSEA. Roughly 0.3 ug DNA, roughly 27,000 T cell genomes, went into unsorted PBMC replicate PCRs. Sequenced by immunoSEQ multiplex PCR; TCRdb stores in-frame clones only, minus some. The sample includes approximately 480,000 clones, 75% to 80% of them seen just once. Donors had no recently reported acute infections or vaccinations and were HIV-negative. The TCR sequence derives from a woman in her forties in good health. Some clones in this sample may be carry-over from other donors' samples. Sequenced input: PBMCs. The J gene is TRBJ2-5, the V gene TRBV29-1; TRBD1 matches at 10 bases. The J call is in doubt because the DNA end fits TRBJ2-7 better. CDR3 residues: CSVWTGGSYEQYF. Written as DNA, the CDR3 is TGCAGCGTTTGGACAGGGGGCTCCTACGAGCAGTACTTC.